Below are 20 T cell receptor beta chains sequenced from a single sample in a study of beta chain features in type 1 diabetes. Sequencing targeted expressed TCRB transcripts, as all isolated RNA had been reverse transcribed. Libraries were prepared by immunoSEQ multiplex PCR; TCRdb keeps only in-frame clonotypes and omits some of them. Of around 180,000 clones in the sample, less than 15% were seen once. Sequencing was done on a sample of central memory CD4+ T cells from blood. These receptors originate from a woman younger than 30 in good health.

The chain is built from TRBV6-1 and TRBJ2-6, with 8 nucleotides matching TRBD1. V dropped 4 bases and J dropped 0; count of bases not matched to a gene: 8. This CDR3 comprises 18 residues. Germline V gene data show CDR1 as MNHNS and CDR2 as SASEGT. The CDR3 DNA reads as TGTGCCAGCAGTGCCCGGGACAGGACTCTCTCTGGGGCCAACGTCCTGACTTTC. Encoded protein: CASSARDRTLSGANVLTF.

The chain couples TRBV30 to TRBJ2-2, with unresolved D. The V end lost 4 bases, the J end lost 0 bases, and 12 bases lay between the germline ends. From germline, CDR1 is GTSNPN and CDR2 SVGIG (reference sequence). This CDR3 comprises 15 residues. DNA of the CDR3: TGTGCCTGGACCTCTCGCAGGACGAACACCGGGGAGCTGTTTTTT. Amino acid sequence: CAWTSRRTNTGELFF.

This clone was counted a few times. The CDR3 here is CATSIPGNEQFF. The CDR3 DNA reads TGTGCCACCAGCATACCGGGGAATGAGCAGTTCTTC. This chain links TRBV15 with TRBJ2-1; a weak D match, TRBD2 (5 bases). CDR3 length: 12 amino acids. V lost 4 bases and J 7 bases, leaving 8 bases between the germline ends. Germline lookup yields CDR1 LNHNV and CDR2 YYDKDF (reference sequence).

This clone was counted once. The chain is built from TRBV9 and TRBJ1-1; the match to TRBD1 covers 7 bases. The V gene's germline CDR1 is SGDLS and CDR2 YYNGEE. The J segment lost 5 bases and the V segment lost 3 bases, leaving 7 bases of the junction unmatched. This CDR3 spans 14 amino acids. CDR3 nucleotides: TGTGCCAGCAGCGGTTACGACAGGGAGACTGAAGCTTTCTTT. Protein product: CASSGYDRETEAFF. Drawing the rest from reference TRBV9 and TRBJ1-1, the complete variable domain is DSGVTQTPKHLITATGQRVTLRCSPRSGDLSVYWYQQSLDQGLQFLIQYYNGEERAKGNILERFSAQQFPDLHSELNLSSLELGDSALYFCASSGYDRETEAFFGQGTRLTVV.

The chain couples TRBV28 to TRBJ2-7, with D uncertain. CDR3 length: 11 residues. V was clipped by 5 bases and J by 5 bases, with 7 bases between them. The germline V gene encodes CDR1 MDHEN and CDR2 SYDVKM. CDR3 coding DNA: TGTGCCAGCAGTAGTAGCCACGAGCAGTACTTC. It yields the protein CASSSSHEQYF.

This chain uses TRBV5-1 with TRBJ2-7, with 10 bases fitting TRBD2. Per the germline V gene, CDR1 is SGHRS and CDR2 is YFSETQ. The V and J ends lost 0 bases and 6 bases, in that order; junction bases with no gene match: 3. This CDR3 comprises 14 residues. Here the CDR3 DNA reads TGCGCCAGCAGCTTGGCTTCTAGCGGGAGCGAGCAGTACTTC. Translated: CASSLASSGSEQYF.

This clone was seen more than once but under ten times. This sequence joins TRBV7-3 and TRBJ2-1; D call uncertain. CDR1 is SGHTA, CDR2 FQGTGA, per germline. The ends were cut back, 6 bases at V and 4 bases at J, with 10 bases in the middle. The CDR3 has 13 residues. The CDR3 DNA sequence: TGTGCCAGCAGTTCCACCCAGTACAATGAGCAGTTCTTC. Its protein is CASSSTQYNEQFF. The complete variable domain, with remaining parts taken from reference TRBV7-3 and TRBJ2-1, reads GAGVSQTPSNKVTEKGKYVELRCDPISGHTALYWYRQSLGQGPEFLIYFQGTGAADDSGLPNDRFFAVRPEGSVSTLKIQRTERGDSAVYLCASSSTQYNEQFFGPGTRLTVL.

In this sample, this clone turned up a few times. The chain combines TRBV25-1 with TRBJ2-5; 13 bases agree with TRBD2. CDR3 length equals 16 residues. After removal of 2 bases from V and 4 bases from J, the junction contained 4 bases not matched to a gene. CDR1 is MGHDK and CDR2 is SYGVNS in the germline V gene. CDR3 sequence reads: CASSEGGLAGVETQYF. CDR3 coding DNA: TGTGCCAGCAGTGAAGGCGGACTAGCGGGAGTAGAGACCCAGTACTTC.

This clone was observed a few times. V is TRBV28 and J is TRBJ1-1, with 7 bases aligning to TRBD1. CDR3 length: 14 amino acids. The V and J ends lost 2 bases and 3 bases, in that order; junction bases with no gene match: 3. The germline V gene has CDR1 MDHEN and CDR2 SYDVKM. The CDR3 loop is CASSLGGTDTEAFF. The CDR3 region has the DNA TGTGCCAGCAGTTTAGGTGGGACAGACACTGAAGCTTTCTTT. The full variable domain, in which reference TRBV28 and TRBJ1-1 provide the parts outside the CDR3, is DVKVTQSSRYLVKRTGEKVFLECVQDMDHENMFWYRQDPGLGLRLIYFSYDVKMKEKGDIPEGYSVSREKKERFSLILESASTNQTSMYLCASSLGGTDTEAFFGQGTRLTVV.

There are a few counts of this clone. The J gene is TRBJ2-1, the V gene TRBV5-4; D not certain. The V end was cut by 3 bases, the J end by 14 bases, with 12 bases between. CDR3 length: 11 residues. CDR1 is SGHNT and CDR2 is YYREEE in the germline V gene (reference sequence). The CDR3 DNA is TGTGCCAGCAGCTGGCTGACTCGGGAGTTCTTC. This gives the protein CASSWLTREFF.

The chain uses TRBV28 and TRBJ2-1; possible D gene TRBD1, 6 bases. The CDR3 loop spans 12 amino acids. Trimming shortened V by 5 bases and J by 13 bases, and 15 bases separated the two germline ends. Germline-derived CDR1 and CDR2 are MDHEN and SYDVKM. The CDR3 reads CASSLDRSLQFF. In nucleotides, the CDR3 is TGTGCCAGCAGTCTCGACAGGTCCCTACAGTTCTTC.

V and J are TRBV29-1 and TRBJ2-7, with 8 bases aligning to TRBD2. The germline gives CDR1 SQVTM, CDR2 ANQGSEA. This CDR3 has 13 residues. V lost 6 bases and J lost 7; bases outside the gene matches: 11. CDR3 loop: CSVIAGNLREQYF. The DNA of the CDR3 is TGCAGCGTAATAGCGGGGAACTTACGTGAGCAGTACTTC.

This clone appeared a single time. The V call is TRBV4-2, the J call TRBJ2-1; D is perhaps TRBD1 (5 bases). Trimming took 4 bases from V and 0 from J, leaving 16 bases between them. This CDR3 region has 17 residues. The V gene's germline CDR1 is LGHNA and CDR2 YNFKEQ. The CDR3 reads CASSREPDTSSYNEQFF. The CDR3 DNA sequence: TGTGCCAGCAGCCGGGAACCGGACACTTCCTCCTACAATGAGCAGTTCTTC.

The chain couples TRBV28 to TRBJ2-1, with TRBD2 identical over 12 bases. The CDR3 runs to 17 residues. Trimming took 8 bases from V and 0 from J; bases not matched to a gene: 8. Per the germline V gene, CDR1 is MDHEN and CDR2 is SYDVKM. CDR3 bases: TGTGCCAGCCACGGACTAGCGGGGATGAGCTCCTACAATGAGCAGTTCTTC. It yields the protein CASHGLAGMSSYNEQFF.

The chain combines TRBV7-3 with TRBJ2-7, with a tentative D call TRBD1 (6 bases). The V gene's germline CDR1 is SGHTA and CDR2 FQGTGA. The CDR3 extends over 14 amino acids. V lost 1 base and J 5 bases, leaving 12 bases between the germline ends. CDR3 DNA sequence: TGTGCCAGCAGCTTAAGACCCAACAGGGACGAGCAGTACTTC. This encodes CASSLRPNRDEQYF.

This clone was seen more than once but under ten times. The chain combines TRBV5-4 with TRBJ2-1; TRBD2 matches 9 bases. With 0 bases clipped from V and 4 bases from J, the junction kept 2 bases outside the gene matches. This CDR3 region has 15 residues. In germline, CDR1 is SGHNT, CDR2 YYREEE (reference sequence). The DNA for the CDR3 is TGTGCCAGCAGCTTGGGTAGCGGGAGTTACAATGAGCAGTTCTTC. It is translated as CASSLGSGSYNEQFF.

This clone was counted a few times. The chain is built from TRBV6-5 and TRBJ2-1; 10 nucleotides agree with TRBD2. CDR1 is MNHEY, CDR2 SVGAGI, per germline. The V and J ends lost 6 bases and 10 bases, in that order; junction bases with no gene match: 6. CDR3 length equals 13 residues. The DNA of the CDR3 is TGTGCCAGCAGCAGGACTAGCGGAGGGGAGCAGTTCTTC. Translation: CASSRTSGGEQFF.

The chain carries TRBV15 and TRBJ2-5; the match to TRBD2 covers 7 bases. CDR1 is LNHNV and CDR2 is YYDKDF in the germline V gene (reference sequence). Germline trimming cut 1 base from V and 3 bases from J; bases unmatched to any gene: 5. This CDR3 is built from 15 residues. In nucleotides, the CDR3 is TGTGCCACCAGCAGAGTGGGAGGGTCAAAAGAGACCCAGTACTTC. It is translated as CATSRVGGSKETQYF.

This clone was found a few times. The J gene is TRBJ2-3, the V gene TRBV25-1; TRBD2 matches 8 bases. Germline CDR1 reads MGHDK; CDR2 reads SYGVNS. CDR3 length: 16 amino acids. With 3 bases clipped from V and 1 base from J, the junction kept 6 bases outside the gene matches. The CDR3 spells CASSDPGGPRTDTQYF. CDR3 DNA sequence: TGTGCCAGCAGTGACCCGGGAGGGCCTCGCACAGATACGCAGTATTTT.

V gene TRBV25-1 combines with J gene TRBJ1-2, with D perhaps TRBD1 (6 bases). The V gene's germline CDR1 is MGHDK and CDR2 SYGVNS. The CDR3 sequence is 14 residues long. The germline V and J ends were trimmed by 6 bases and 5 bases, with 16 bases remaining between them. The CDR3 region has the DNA TGTGCCAGCAGGGAAGGGAACAGGGTGTATGGCTACACCTTC. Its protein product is CASREGNRVYGYTF.